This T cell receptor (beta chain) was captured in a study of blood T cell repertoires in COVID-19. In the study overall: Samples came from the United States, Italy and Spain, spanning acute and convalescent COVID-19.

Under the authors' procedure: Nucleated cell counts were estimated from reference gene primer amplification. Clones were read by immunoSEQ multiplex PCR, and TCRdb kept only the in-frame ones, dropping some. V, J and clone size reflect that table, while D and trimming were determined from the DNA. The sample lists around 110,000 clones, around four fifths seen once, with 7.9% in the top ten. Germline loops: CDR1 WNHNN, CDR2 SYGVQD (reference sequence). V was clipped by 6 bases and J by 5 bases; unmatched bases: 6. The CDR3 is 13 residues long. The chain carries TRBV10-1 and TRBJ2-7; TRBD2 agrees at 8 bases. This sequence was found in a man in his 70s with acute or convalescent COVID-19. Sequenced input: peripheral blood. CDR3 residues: CASSSSGRDEQYF. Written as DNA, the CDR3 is TGCGCCAGCAGCTCTAGCGGGCGGGACGAGCAGTACTTC.